These 27 T cell receptor beta chains were all obtained from the same sample, sequenced in a study of a mutant IDH1 vaccine in newly diagnosed glioma (dated by TCRdb to the early 2020s). Libraries came from the immunoSEQ multiplex PCR assay. Imported from immuneACCESS, the table was reduced by TCRdb to in-frame sequences with V and J called. These copies leave out some clones; in studies compared against another copy, an unresolved V gene accounts for under half, and the cause of the remainder is not known. The sample data list approximately 21,000 clones, and less than 90% of these were observed just once. Together, the top ten hold approximately 3% of the sample. The antigens of these receptors remain unknown. The sample's time point label, decoded: week 47, end of study. Each vaccine dose was 300 ug of a 20-mer mutant IDH1 peptide in Montanide, given subcutaneously with topical imiquimod. The sequenced sample was PBMCs, obtained from a glioma patient whose treatment included an IDH1 peptide vaccine. The receptors originated from a man in his forties with glioma.

The chain carries TRBV11-1 and TRBJ2-7; no firm D call. Trimming left V 3 bases short and J 6 bases short, with 12 bases between. This CDR3 spans 13 amino acids. The germline V gene encodes CDR1 SGHAT and CDR2 FQDESV (reference sequence). Here the CDR3 reads CASSFSTRTEQYF. DNA of the CDR3: TGTGCCAGCAGCTTTTCAACCCGAACCGAGCAGTACTTC.

The chain uses TRBV5-1 and TRBJ2-7; D may be TRBD1 or TRBD2 (5 bases each). CDR3 length: 12 amino acids. Per the germline V gene, CDR1 is SGHRS and CDR2 is YFSETQ. Trimming cost V 0 bases and J 11 bases, with 12 bases left between them. Here the CDR3 reads CASSLAEGQKYF. In DNA form, the CDR3 reads TGCGCCAGCAGCTTGGCAGAGGGGCAGAAGTACTTC.

This clone appeared a single time. V and J are TRBV7-3 and TRBJ2-4; D may be TRBD1 or TRBD2 (5 bases each). The CDR3 is 13 amino acids. V was trimmed by 5 bases and J by 7 bases, leaving 12 bases between them. The V gene's germline CDR1 is SGHTA and CDR2 FQGTGA. CDR3 residues: CASSLRWGNIQYF. CDR3 bases: TGTGCCAGCAGCCTTCGCTGGGGGAACATTCAGTACTTC.

The rearrangement links TRBV5-1 to TRBJ1-1; TRBD1 matches 8 bases. CDR1 is SGHRS, CDR2 YFSETQ, per germline. The junction had 14 bases not matched to a gene; V was cut back by 2 bases and J by 8 bases. The CDR3 runs 16 residues. The CDR3 bases are TGCGCCAGCAGCTTATCAGGACAGGGTGGCGTATTGGAAGCTTTCTTT. Translation: CASSLSGQGGVLEAFF.

The chain is built from TRBV6-5 and TRBJ2-4; 7 bases are shared with TRBD2. Germline lookup yields CDR1 MNHEY and CDR2 SVGAGI. CDR3 length: 16 amino acids. Germline trimming cut 0 bases from V and 7 bases from J; bases unmatched to any gene: 9. In DNA form, the CDR3 reads TGTGCCAGCAGTTACTCAAGCTCTGGGGGGGGGAACATTCAGTACTTC. It yields the protein CASSYSSSGGGNIQYF.

The rearrangement uses TRBV18 and TRBJ1-5; D possibly corresponds to TRBD1 (5 bases). Trimming left V 2 bases short and J 3 bases short, with 29 bases between. Germline loops: CDR1 KGHSH, CDR2 LQKENI. This CDR3 has 21 amino acids. CDR3 DNA sequence: TGTGCCAGCTCACCAGGACACCCTACTCCTCCCCTGGGTATCGACAATCAGCCCCAGCATTTT. Translating gives CASSPGHPTPPLGIDNQPQHF.

The J gene is TRBJ2-5, the V gene TRBV6-1; possible D gene TRBD1, 6 bases. Trimming took off 4 bases at V and 6 bases at J, with 12 bases between the two ends. CDR1 and CDR2 from the germline V gene are MNHNS and SASEGT. CDR3 length: 13 residues. The CDR3 DNA follows: TGTGCCAGCAGTGGTACAGGGCAAAAGACCCAGTACTTC. It is translated as CASSGTGQKTQYF.

The J gene is TRBJ2-3, the V gene TRBV5-1, with 10 bases that match TRBD1. From germline, CDR1 is SGHRS and CDR2 YFSETQ. The CDR3 extends over 15 amino acids. V lost 0 bases, J lost 5 bases, and 3 bases stayed unmatched. The CDR3 spells CASSLGWTGGDTQYF. The CDR3 bases are TGCGCCAGCAGCTTGGGGTGGACAGGGGGAGATACGCAGTATTTT.

The chain has TRBV9 and TRBJ2-2; the D gene could be TRBD1 or TRBD2 (5 bases each). V was cut by 4 bases and J by 6 bases, with 19 bases left in between. The CDR3 has 16 residues. Per germline, CDR1 SGDLS and CDR2 YYNGEE. The CDR3 loop is CASSPWRKQGAGELFF. In DNA, the CDR3 is TGTGCCAGCAGCCCCTGGAGGAAGCAGGGCGCCGGGGAGCTGTTTTTT.

The rearrangement links TRBV5-4 to TRBJ2-5; a possible D gene is TRBD1 (5 bases). Germline values: CDR1 SGHNT, CDR2 YYREEE (reference sequence). V was cut by 3 bases and J by 2 bases, with 14 bases left in between. This CDR3 is 15 amino acids long. The CDR3 region has the DNA TGTGCCAGCAGCTCTGAAGCAGGGCGACAAGAGACCCAGTACTTC. Translation: CASSSEAGRQETQYF. Variable domain in full (rest from reference TRBV5-4 and TRBJ2-5): ETGVTQSPTHLIKTRGQQVTLRCSSQSGHNTVSWYQQALGQGPQFIFQYYREEENGRGNFPPRFSGLQFPNYSSELNVNALELDDSALYLCASSSEAGRQETQYFGPGTRLLVL.

This sequence joins TRBV27 and TRBJ1-4; TRBD1 matches 12 bases. The CDR3 covers 19 residues. Germline CDR1 reads MNHEY; CDR2 reads SMNVEV (reference sequence). V lost 4 bases and J lost 1; bases outside the gene matches: 10. This CDR3 reads CASSSAGQGARGTNEKLFF. The CDR3 nucleotides are TGTGCCAGCAGTTCCGCGGGACAGGGGGCGCGAGGAACTAATGAAAAACTGTTTTTT.

V usage is TRBV2 and J usage is TRBJ2-7, with TRBD2 matching 7 bases. This CDR3 spans 15 amino acids. Germline assignment: CDR1 SNHLY and CDR2 FYNNEI. V gave up 6 bases and J gave up 2 bases; unmatched junction bases: 10. The CDR3 spells CASSLGGITTYEQYF. CDR3 DNA: TGTGCCAGCAGCCTGGGGGGGATTACCACCTACGAGCAGTACTTC.

The chain recombines TRBV20-1 with TRBJ2-7, with D uncertain. Germline-derived CDR1 and CDR2 are DFQATT and SNEGSKA (reference sequence). V gave up 6 bases and J gave up 0 bases, with 3 bases separating them. The CDR3 has 10 residues. The DNA of the CDR3 is TGCAGTGCCGTCTCCTACGAGCAGTACTTC. Translation gives CSAVSYEQYF.

This clone was found a few times. This chain joins TRBV19 and TRBJ2-1, with TRBD1 identical over 8 bases. CDR1 and CDR2 (germline): LNHDA, SQIVND (reference sequence). The ends lost 11 bases at V and 5 bases at J; junction bases unmatched: 14. The CDR3 totals 15 residues. CDR3 DNA: TGTGCCGGCTCAACCGGGACAGGAGCAAACAATGAGCAGTTCTTC. Encoded protein: CAGSTGTGANNEQFF.

This sequence joins TRBV6-1 and TRBJ1-2, with D hard to call. The V gene lost 2 bases and the J gene lost 5 bases, with 15 bases spanning the gap. Germline V gives CDR1 MNHNS, CDR2 SASEGT. The CDR3 has 15 amino acids. The CDR3 reads CASSERRGIGYGYTF. CDR3 coding DNA: TGTGCCAGCAGTGAAAGGCGCGGGATTGGATATGGCTACACCTTC.

As DNA, the CDR3 is TGTGCCAGCAGCTTAGTAAGCCGGTACTACAATGAGCAGTTCTTC. This encodes CASSLVSRYYNEQFF. The chain carries TRBV11-2 and TRBJ2-1; D call uncertain. CDR3 length: 15 residues. CDR1 and CDR2 (germline): SGHAT, FQNNGV. V shed 1 base and J shed 3 bases, with 10 bases lying between them.

J is TRBJ2-7 and V is TRBV5-1; weak D call: TRBD1 (5 bases). Germline V gene sequence: CDR1 SGHRS, CDR2 YFSETQ. The CDR3 is 15 residues long. The germline V and J ends were trimmed by 4 bases and 1 base, with 15 bases remaining between them. CDR3 in DNA: TGCGCCAGCAGCCCAGAAGGCGGACAATCCTACGAGCAGTACTTC. Its translation: CASSPEGGQSYEQYF.

The chain is built from TRBV6-5 and TRBJ2-2; unclear D gene. This CDR3 is 12 amino acids long. Germline V gives CDR1 MNHEY, CDR2 SVGAGI. The V and J ends lost 7 bases and 9 bases respectively, with 12 bases between them. CDR3 loop: CASISSSRELFF. As DNA, the CDR3 is TGTGCCAGCATCTCCAGCTCAAGGGAGCTGTTTTTT.

The gene calls are TRBV19 and TRBJ2-1; TRBD2 aligns across 14 bases. This CDR3 is built from 16 residues. Germline values: CDR1 LNHDA, CDR2 SQIVND (reference sequence). The V segment lost 3 bases and the J segment 6 bases; nucleotides outside the gene matches: 4. CDR3 in amino acids: CASSILGLAGANEQFF. Here the CDR3 DNA reads TGTGCCAGTAGTATCCTGGGACTAGCGGGAGCCAATGAGCAGTTCTTC.

The chain couples TRBV19 to TRBJ2-1; TRBD1 aligns across 9 bases. The CDR3 totals 16 residues. Germline values: CDR1 LNHDA, CDR2 SQIVND (reference sequence). V shed 1 base and J 4 bases; nucleotides not matched to a gene: 5. CDR3 nucleotides: TGTGCCAGTAGTATAGTGGACAGGGGCCCATACAATGAGCAGTTCTTC. Its translation is CASSIVDRGPYNEQFF. Complete variable domain (other parts from reference TRBV19 and TRBJ2-1): DGGITQSPKYLFRKEGQNVTLSCEQNLNHDAMYWYRQDPGQGLRLIYYSQIVNDFQKGDIAEGYSVSREKKESFPLTVTSAQKNPTAFYLCASSIVDRGPYNEQFFGPGTRLTVL.

This clone was counted a few times. Written as DNA, the CDR3 is TGTGCCAGCAGCAGACGCCGACAAAACAATCAGCCCCAGCATTTT. Translated: CASSRRRQNNQPQHF. The V gene is TRBV21-1, the J gene TRBJ1-5; TRBD1 is taken as the D call from the table, unchecked against the DNA. TRBV21-1 is recorded as a pseudogene. This CDR3 comprises 15 residues.

The gene calls are TRBV28 and TRBJ2-5; maybe TRBD1 (6 bases). Germline CDR1 MDHEN, CDR2 SYDVKM. This CDR3 comprises 14 residues. Trimming shortened V by 3 bases and J by 4 bases, and 12 bases separated the two germline ends. CDR3 in DNA: TGTGCCAGCAGTTTTTTTGGGGGCTTAGAGACCCAGTACTTC. Translation gives CASSFFGGLETQYF. Combining the CDR3 with reference TRBV28 and TRBJ2-5 gives the whole variable domain DVKVTQSSRYLVKRTGEKVFLECVQDMDHENMFWYRQDPGLGLRLIYFSYDVKMKEKGDIPEGYSVSREKKERFSLILESASTNQTSMYLCASSFFGGLETQYFGPGTRLLVL.

The chain employs TRBV6-6 and TRBJ2-7; 11 bases align to TRBD2. CDR3 length: 15 amino acids. Germline loops: CDR1 MNHNY, CDR2 SVGAGI (reference sequence). The V segment lost 4 bases and the J segment 4 bases; nucleotides outside the gene matches: 6. The CDR3 region has the DNA TGTGCCAGCAGTTCCCGGACTAGCGGGCAGTACGAGCAGTACTTC. Its translation is CASSSRTSGQYEQYF.

This sequence joins TRBV2 and TRBJ2-2, with 9 nucleotides matching TRBD2. The germline gives CDR1 SNHLY, CDR2 FYNNEI. V lost 11 bases, J lost 7 bases, and 14 bases stayed unmatched. This CDR3 has 15 amino acids. The CDR3 DNA reads TGTGCCTCAGGGCGGCGGGAGGGCCTGGGCGGGGAGCTGTTTTTT. Encoded protein: CASGRREGLGGELFF.

The rearrangement joins TRBV18 to TRBJ2-7, with D perhaps TRBD1 or TRBD2 (5 bases each). This CDR3 is 15 amino acids long. CDR1 and CDR2 (germline): KGHSH, LQKENI. The V gene lost 3 bases and the J gene lost 5 bases, with 17 bases spanning the gap. For the CDR3, the DNA is TGTGCCAGCTCACCCCTCAAGGGGAGTACAGACGAGCAGTACTTC. It is translated as CASSPLKGSTDEQYF.

The V and J genes are TRBV13 and TRBJ1-1; D remains ambiguous. The germline V gene encodes CDR1 PRHDT and CDR2 FYEKMQ (reference sequence). The CDR3 spans 15 residues. The ends were cut back, 5 bases at V and 1 base at J, with 14 bases in the middle. CDR3 amino acids: CASSRTVGKNTEAFF. The CDR3 bases are TGTGCCAGCAGCCGGACGGTCGGGAAGAACACTGAAGCTTTCTTT.

The chain joins TRBV10-3 to TRBJ2-3, with D possibly being TRBD1 (5 bases). Germline CDR1 and CDR2: ENHRY and SYGVKD. This CDR3 contains 15 residues. Trimming took 3 bases from V and 0 from J, leaving 10 bases between them. For the CDR3, the DNA is TGTGCCATCAGTGAAACAGGCCTTAGCACAGATACGCAGTATTTT. Its protein is CAISETGLSTDTQYF.